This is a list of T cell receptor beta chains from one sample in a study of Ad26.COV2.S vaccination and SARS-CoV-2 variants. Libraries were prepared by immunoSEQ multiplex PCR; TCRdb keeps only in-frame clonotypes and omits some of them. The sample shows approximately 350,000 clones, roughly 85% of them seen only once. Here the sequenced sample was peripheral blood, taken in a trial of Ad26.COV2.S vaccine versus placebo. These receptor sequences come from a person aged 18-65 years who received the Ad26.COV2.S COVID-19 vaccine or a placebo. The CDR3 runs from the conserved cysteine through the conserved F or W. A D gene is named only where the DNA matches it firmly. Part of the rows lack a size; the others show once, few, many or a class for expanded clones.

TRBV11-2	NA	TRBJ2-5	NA	TGTGCCAGCAGCTTTACAGGGATGGAGACCCAGTACTTC	CASSFTGMETQYF
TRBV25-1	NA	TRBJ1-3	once	TGTGCCAGCAGTGAATACGGCAGGGCTGGAAACACCATATATTTT	CASSEYGRAGNTIYF
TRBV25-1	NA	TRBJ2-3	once	TGTGCCAGCAGTGACAGTGGGAGGCATGCGCAGTATTTT	CASSDSGRHAQYF
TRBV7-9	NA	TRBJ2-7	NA	TGTGCCAGCAGCTTGGCTGAGGGGTTCGAGCAGTACTTC	CASSLAEGFEQYF
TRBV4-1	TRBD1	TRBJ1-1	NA	TGCGCCAGCAGGCTCCAACTACGGGGACAGGGGAACACTGAAGCTTTCTTT	CASRLQLRGQGNTEAFF
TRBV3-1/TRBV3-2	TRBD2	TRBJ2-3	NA	TGTGCCAGCAGCCTTATACTAGCGTCCGCAGATACGCAGTATTTT	CASSLILASADTQYF
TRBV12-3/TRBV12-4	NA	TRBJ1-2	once	TGTGCCAGCAGTTTAGTGGGGATCTATGGCTACACCTTC	CASSLVGIYGYTF
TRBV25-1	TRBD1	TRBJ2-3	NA	TGTGCCAGCAGCTTCGCGGGACAGGGATTGACAGATACGCAGTATTTT	CASSFAGQGLTDTQYF
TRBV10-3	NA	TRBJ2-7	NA	TGTGCCATCAGCCAGGCAGGATTAAACGAGCAGTACTTC	CAISQAGLNEQYF
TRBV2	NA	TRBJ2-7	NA	TGTGCCAGCAGTGAATATGTGGCACTCTACGAGCAGTACTTC	CASSEYVALYEQYF
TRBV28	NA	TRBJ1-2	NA	TGTGCCAGCAGTATAATCCCCAACTATGGCTACACCTTC	CASSIIPNYGYTF
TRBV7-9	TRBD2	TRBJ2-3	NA	TGTGCCAGCAGCCCTTCAGGCGCGGGAGGGAAGGATACGCAGTATTTT	CASSPSGAGGKDTQYF
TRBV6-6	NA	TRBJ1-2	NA	TGTGCCAGCACCCCCGACGGGTTTAGTCCTAACTATGGCTACACCTTC	CASTPDGFSPNYGYTF
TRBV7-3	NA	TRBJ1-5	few	TGTGCCAGCAGCCCGTCGTCCAGAGATCAGCCCCAGCATTTT	CASSPSSRDQPQHF
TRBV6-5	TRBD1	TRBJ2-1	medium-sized	TGTGCCAGCACCCCAGGGACAGGGGAAGGGAATGAGCAGTTCTTC	CASTPGTGEGNEQFF
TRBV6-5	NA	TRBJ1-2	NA	TGTGCCAGCAGTTACTCGAGGGTAGTGAGCGGCTACACCTTC	CASSYSRVVSGYTF
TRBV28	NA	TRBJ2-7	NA	TGTGCCAGCAGTCACATTCAAACCAGCGAGCAGTACTTC	CASSHIQTSEQYF
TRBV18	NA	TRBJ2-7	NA	TGTGCCAGCTCTCCAGGGCTCTACGAGCAGTACTTC	CASSPGLYEQYF
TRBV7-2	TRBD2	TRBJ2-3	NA	TGTGCCAGCAGCCCGGGGGGTTACACAGATACGCAGTATTTT	CASSPGGYTDTQYF
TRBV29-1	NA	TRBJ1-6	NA	TGCAGCGTTGAATCTTGGGAACCCGATAATTCACCCCTCCACTTT	CSVESWEPDNSPLHF
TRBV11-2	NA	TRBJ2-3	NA	TGTGCCAGCAGCTTAGATTCGGGGGTAACAGATACGCAGTATTTT	CASSLDSGVTDTQYF
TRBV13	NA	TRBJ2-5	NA	TGTGCCAGCAGCCACCCGTCAACGGAGACCCAGTACTTC	CASSHPSTETQYF
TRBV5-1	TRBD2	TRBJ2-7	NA	TGCGCCAGCAGCTGGGTAGCGGGAGGGCTCAACGAGCAGTACTTC	CASSWVAGGLNEQYF
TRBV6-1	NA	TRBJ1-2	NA	TGTGCCAGCAGTGAGGGGGTCCTAGGCTACACCTTC	CASSEGVLGYTF
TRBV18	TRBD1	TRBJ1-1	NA	TGTGCCAGCTCACCAAGGCAGGGGGCGAGAAGGAGAACTGAAGCTTTCTTT	CASSPRQGARRRTEAFF
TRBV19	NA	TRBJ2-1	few	TGTGCCAGTAGTATTACGTCAGCGACCTCCTACAATGAGCAGTTCTTC	CASSITSATSYNEQFF
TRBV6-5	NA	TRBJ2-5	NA	TGTGCCAGCAGTCCTTTGGGGGGAGAGACCCAGTACTTC	CASSPLGGETQYF
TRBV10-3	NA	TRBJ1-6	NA	TGTGCCATCAGTGAGTCTGGCAGTGGTTCACCCCTCCACTTT	CAISESGSGSPLHF
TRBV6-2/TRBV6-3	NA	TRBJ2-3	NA	TGTGCCAGCAGTTTACGAGGGTGGGCGTTTAGCGGTCCAGATACGCAGTATTTT	CASSLRGWAFSGPDTQYF
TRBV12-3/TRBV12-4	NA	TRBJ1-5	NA	TGTGCCAGCAGTTTCGGGGGCAATCAGCCCCAGCATTTT	CASSFGGNQPQHF
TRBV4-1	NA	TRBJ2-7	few	TGCGCCAGCAGCCAAGTCGGGAACAACTACGAGCAGTACTTC	CASSQVGNNYEQYF
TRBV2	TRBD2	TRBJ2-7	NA	TGTGCCAGCACGAGGGAGGGACTAGTAGTGAAACACTTC	CASTREGLVVKHF
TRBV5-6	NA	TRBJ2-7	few	TGTGCCAGCAGCTTGACAGGCCCCTACGAGCAGTACTTC	CASSLTGPYEQYF
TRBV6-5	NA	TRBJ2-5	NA	TGTGCCAGCAGTTACCAGCCCGGACAGCAAGAGACCCAGTACTTC	CASSYQPGQQETQYF
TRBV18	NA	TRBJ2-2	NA	TGTGCCAGCTCACCTCGTCAGGGGTCGACCGGGGAGCTGTTTTTT	CASSPRQGSTGELFF
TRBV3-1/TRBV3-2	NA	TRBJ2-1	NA	TGTGCCAGCAGCCAGGGATACAATGAGCAGTTCTTC	CASSQGYNEQFF
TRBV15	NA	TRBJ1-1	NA	TGTGCCACCAGCAGACGAATCGAGGGCACTGAAGCTTTCTTT	CATSRRIEGTEAFF
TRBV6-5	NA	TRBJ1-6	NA	TGTGCCAGCCGAGGCAGGGTGCCTTCACCCCTCCACTTT	CASRGRVPSPLHF
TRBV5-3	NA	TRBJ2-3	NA	TGTGCCAGAAGCTTAGGACTGACTAGCACAGATACGCAGTATTTT	CARSLGLTSTDTQYF
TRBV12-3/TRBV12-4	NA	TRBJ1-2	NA	TGTGCCAGCAGTACAAGGGGCTACACCTTC	CASSTRGYTF